This T cell receptor (beta chain) was obtained from a study of T cell changes during pregnancy in multiple sclerosis. Here immunoSEQ multiplex PCR was the method, and the copy in TCRdb shows in-frame clones only, minus some. The profile covers tens of thousands of clones, with 93% appearing a single time and around 1.9% taken by the ten largest. Unmatched junction bases numbered 6, after V lost 4 bases and J lost 2 bases. Germline loops: CDR1 SGDLS, CDR2 YYNGEE. The CDR3 totals 15 residues. The sequencing used peripheral blood, collected in the second trimester of pregnancy. The source of this sequence is a female donor with multiple sclerosis, enrolled in a pregnancy study. The V gene is TRBV9, the J gene TRBJ2-1; 7 positions match TRBD2. The CDR3 loop reads CASSPSSGAYNEQFF. As DNA, the CDR3 is TGTGCCAGCAGCCCCTCCAGCGGGGCCTACAATGAGCAGTTCTTC. Combining the CDR3 with reference TRBV9 and TRBJ2-1 gives the whole variable domain DSGVTQTPKHLITATGQRVTLRCSPRSGDLSVYWYQQSLDQGLQFLIQYYNGEERAKGNILERFSAQQFPDLHSELNLSSLELGDSALYFCASSPSSGAYNEQFFGPGTRLTVL.